Below are 15 T cell receptor beta chains sequenced from a single sample in a study of blood T cell repertoires in COVID-19 (TCRdb year 2020). Library prep was done by the immunoSEQ multiplex PCR assay. Imported from immuneACCESS, the table was reduced by TCRdb to in-frame sequences with V and J called. These copies leave out some clones; in studies compared against another copy, an unresolved V gene accounts for under half, and the cause of the remainder is not known. The table for this sample lists roughly 180,000 clones; 80% to 85% of them were counted only once. The top ten clones comprise over 6.5% of the sample. The material sequenced was peripheral blood. The source is a woman in her 40s with COVID-19, enrolled during active disease.

This chain connects TRBV29-1 to TRBJ1-1; unclear D gene. The CDR3 covers 13 residues. The V end lost 4 bases, the J end lost 0 bases, and 9 bases lay between the germline ends. Germline CDR1 is SQVTM and CDR2 is ANQGSEA. The DNA for the CDR3 is TGCAGCGTTGTGAGACACCTGAACACTGAAGCTTTCTTT. Protein: CSVVRHLNTEAFF.

The J gene is TRBJ1-3, the V gene TRBV6-5; D remains unclear. The CDR3 runs 14 residues. Trimming stripped 2 bases from V and 2 bases from J, with 7 bases between. CDR1 and CDR2 from the germline V gene are MNHEY and SVGAGI. Here the CDR3 reads CASSYGLTGNTIYF. The CDR3 DNA reads TGTGCCAGCAGTTACGGGCTGACTGGAAACACCATATATTTT.

This rearrangement joins TRBV18 to TRBJ1-2; TRBD1 matches 10 bases. The CDR3 loop spans 17 amino acids. Germline values: CDR1 KGHSH, CDR2 LQKENI. Unmatched junction bases numbered 10, after V lost 4 bases and J lost 2 bases. The CDR3 region is CASSQTGGEGFNYGYTF. In DNA, the CDR3 is TGTGCCAGCTCACAGACAGGGGGCGAGGGCTTCAACTATGGCTACACCTTC.

The J gene is TRBJ1-2, the V gene TRBV5-4; D is perhaps TRBD1 (5 bases). Germline CDR1 and CDR2: SGHNT and YYREEE (reference sequence). V gave up 3 bases and J gave up 4 bases, with 13 bases separating them. This CDR3 spans 14 amino acids. In DNA form, the CDR3 reads TGTGCCAGCAGCTCTCTGCAGGGCCGCTATGGCTACACCTTC. Its translation: CASSSLQGRYGYTF.

The chain combines TRBV6-1 with TRBJ1-6; D is undetermined. The CDR3 extends over 15 amino acids. The V gene lost 2 bases and the J gene lost 7 bases, with 12 bases spanning the gap. CDR1 is MNHNS, CDR2 SASEGT, per germline. CDR3 in amino acids: CASSERGSSNSPLHF. Written as DNA, the CDR3 is TGTGCCAGCAGTGAACGCGGCAGCTCGAATTCACCCCTCCACTTT.

This clone was recorded once. V gene TRBV5-5 combines with J gene TRBJ1-3, with D unresolved. Per the germline V gene, CDR1 is SGHKS and CDR2 is YYEKEE (reference sequence). This CDR3 spans 14 amino acids. V was trimmed by 7 bases and J by 0 bases, leaving 11 bases between them. The CDR3 sequence is CASSRGSSGNTIYF. The CDR3 DNA sequence: TGTGCCAGCTCGCGGGGATCCTCTGGAAACACCATATATTTT.

This clone showed up just a few times. The rearrangement links TRBV18 to TRBJ1-5, with TRBD1 matching over 7 bases. The CDR3 runs to 16 residues. Germline CDR1 reads KGHSH; CDR2 reads LQKENI. The V and J ends lost 4 bases and 4 bases, in that order; junction bases with no gene match: 10. CDR3 loop: CASSLLDRALNQPQHF. The CDR3 DNA is TGTGCCAGCTCACTACTAGACAGGGCCCTTAATCAGCCCCAGCATTTT.

V is TRBV10-1 and J is TRBJ2-2; 13 bases match TRBD2. V was pared by 4 bases and J by 6 bases, with 2 bases of the junction left unmatched. CDR3 size: 15 residues. Germline lookup yields CDR1 WNHNN and CDR2 SYGVQD (reference sequence). CDR3 sequence reads: CASSAGLAGAGELFF. DNA for the CDR3: TGCGCCAGCAGTGCCGGACTAGCGGGAGCCGGGGAGCTGTTTTTT.

V is TRBV7-9 and J is TRBJ1-6; 7 nucleotides line up with TRBD1. Germline-derived CDR1 and CDR2 are SEHNR and FQNEAQ (reference sequence). CDR3 length equals 14 residues. Trimming removed 3 bases from V and 4 bases from J; junction bases left unmatched: 0. CDR3 in amino acids: CASSLTGYNSPLHF. The CDR3 coding sequence is TGTGCCAGCAGCTTGACAGGGTATAATTCACCCCTCCACTTT.

The chain recombines TRBV29-1 with TRBJ1-2; D ambiguous. V was shortened by 4 bases and J by 8 bases, with 5 bases between the two germline ends. The CDR3 spans 9 residues. Germline values: CDR1 SQVTM, CDR2 ANQGSEA. The CDR3 region is CSVGHGYTF. CDR3 nucleotides: TGCAGCGTTGGGCACGGCTACACCTTC.

The chain combines TRBV6-2 or TRBV6-3 with TRBJ2-4; unclear D gene. Germline CDR1 reads MNHEY; CDR2 reads SVGEGT. This CDR3 has 16 residues. Deletions cut 4 bases from V and 0 bases from J, with 13 bases between. The CDR3: CASSSLVQLAKNIQYF. The CDR3 DNA is TGTGCCAGCAGTTCTTTAGTACAGCTAGCCAAAAACATTCAGTACTTC.

The rearrangement uses TRBV5-1 and TRBJ2-1, with 7 bases lining up with TRBD2. Germline CDR1 and CDR2: SGHRS and YFSETQ. V trimming: 3 bases; J trimming: 3 bases; junction bases outside the gene matches: 12. The CDR3 covers 17 residues. The CDR3 nucleotides read TGCGCCAGCAGCTCAGGTGAGGGAGGGCCCCACTACAATGAGCAGTTCTTC. Translated: CASSSGEGGPHYNEQFF.

The J gene is TRBJ1-5, the V gene TRBV6-5, with 8 nucleotides matching TRBD1. The V gene end was trimmed by 6 bases and the J gene end by 3 bases; junction bases not matched to a gene: 4. The CDR3 runs to 14 residues. Per germline, CDR1 MNHEY and CDR2 SVGAGI. The CDR3 region has the DNA TGTGCCAGCAGCTGGGACAGGTCCAATCAGCCCCAGCATTTT. Translation gives CASSWDRSNQPQHF.

J is TRBJ2-7 and V is TRBV7-9; no definite D call. This CDR3 contains 11 residues. With 5 bases removed from V and 4 bases from J, the gap between germline ends came to 6 bases. The germline V gene encodes CDR1 SEHNR and CDR2 FQNEAQ (reference sequence). CDR3 bases: TGTGCCAGCAGCCGAACTTACGAGCAGTACTTC. Amino acids: CASSRTYEQYF. The whole variable domain, remainder taken from reference TRBV7-9 and TRBJ2-7, is DTGVSQNPRHKITKRGQNVTFRCDPISEHNRLYWYRQTLGQGPEFLTYFQNEAQLEKSRLLSDRFSAERPKGSFSTLEIQRTEQGDSAMYLCASSRTYEQYFGPGTRLTVT.

This chain connects TRBV7-9 to TRBJ1-2, with D perhaps matching TRBD1 (5 bases). Germline V gene sequence: CDR1 SEHNR, CDR2 FQNEAQ (reference sequence). Trimming cost V 5 bases and J 4 bases, with 17 bases left between them. The CDR3 is 15 residues long. The CDR3 bases are TGTGCCAGCAGCCGGGACTCACCTCGGGGCTATGGCTACACCTTC. Encoded protein: CASSRDSPRGYGYTF.